This TCR beta chain was captured in a study of blood T cell repertoires in COVID-19. Across the whole study: Whether acute or convalescent, the COVID-19 samples came from the United States, Italy and Spain. PBMCs, B-cell-depleted T cells, or T cells provided the cDNA or gDNA that made up the material.

Participant-given clinical history determined each cohort assignment. In the source study's methods: Estimation of nucleated cell counts relied on the amplification of reference gene primers. Sequencing was performed with immunoSEQ multiplex PCR; in TCRdb, only in-frame clones are kept and a portion is missing. That table furnishes V, J and clone size, whereas the DNA furnished D and trimming. The table records under 450,000 clones, about 89% of them present only once. V was pared by 4 bases and J by 6 bases, with 9 bases between. The CDR3 totals 12 residues. This rearrangement joins TRBV12-3 or TRBV12-4 to TRBJ1-1, with D unresolved. Input material: PBMCs or T cells enriched from blood (not recorded which). The sequence came from a man under 40 who had recovered from COVID-19. The CDR3 bases are TGTGCCAGCAGTTCCCCGGGAGCTGAAGCTTTCTTT. Its translation: CASSSPGAEAFF.